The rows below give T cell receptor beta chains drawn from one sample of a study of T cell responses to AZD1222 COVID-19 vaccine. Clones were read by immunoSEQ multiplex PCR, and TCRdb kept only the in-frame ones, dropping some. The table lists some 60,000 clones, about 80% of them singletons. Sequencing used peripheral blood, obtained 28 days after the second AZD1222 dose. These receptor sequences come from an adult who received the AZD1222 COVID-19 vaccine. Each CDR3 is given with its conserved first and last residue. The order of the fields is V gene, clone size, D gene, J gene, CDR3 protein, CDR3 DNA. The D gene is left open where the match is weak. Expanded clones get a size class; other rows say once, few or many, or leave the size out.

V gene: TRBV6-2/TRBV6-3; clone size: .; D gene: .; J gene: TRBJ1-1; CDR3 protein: CASSFQENTEAFF; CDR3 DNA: TGTGCCAGCAGTTTTCAAGAGAACACTGAAGCTTTCTTT
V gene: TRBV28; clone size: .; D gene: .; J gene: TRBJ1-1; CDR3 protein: CASREGKEAFF; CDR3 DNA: TGTGCCAGCAGGGAAGGGAAGGAAGCTTTCTTT
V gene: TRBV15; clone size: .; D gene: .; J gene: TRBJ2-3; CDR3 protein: CATSTYLDDTQYF; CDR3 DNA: TGTGCCACCAGCACCTACCTTGATGATACGCAGTATTTT
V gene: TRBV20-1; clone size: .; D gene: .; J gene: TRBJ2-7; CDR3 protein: CSASSIYEQYF; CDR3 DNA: TGCAGTGCTAGTTCAATTTACGAGCAGTACTTC
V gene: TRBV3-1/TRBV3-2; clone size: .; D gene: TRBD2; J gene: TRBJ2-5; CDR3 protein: CASSGTSGGTRETQYF; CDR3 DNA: TGTGCCAGCAGCGGTACTAGCGGGGGGACCAGGGAGACCCAGTACTTC
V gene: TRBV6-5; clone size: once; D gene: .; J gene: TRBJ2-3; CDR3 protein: CASKAGISTDTQYF; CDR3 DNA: TGTGCCAGCAAGGCGGGGATAAGCACAGATACGCAGTATTTT
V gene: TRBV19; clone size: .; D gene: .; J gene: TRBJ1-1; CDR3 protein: CASSRFSGVAEAFF; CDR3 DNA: TGTGCCAGTAGTAGATTTTCGGGGGTCGCTGAAGCTTTCTTT
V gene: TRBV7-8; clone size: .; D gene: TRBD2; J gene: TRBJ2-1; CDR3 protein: CASSLGTSGGTAYNEQFF; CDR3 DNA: TGTGCCAGCAGCTTAGGGACTAGCGGGGGGACGGCCTACAATGAGCAGTTCTTC
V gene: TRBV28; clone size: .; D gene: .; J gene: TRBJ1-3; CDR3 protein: CASSSGGVPGNTIYF; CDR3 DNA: TGTGCCAGCAGTTCCGGGGGGGTCCCTGGAAACACCATATATTTT
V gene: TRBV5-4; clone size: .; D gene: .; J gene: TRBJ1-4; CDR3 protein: CASSMQGRLFF; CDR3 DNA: TGTGCCAGCAGCATGCAGGGAAGACTGTTTTTT
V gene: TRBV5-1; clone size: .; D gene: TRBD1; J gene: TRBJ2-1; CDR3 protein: CASSLVGQDYNEQFF; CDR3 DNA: TGCGCCAGCAGCTTAGTGGGACAGGACTACAATGAGCAGTTCTTC
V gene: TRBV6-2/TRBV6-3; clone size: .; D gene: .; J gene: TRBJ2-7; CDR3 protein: CASSSGVSVSPFTYEQYF; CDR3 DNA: TGTGCCAGCAGCTCAGGGGTCAGCGTAAGCCCATTTACCTACGAGCAGTACTTC
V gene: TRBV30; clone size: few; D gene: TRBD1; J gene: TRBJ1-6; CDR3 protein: CAWSGQGAMYSPLHF; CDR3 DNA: TGTGCCTGGAGCGGACAGGGGGCCATGTATTCACCCCTCCACTTT
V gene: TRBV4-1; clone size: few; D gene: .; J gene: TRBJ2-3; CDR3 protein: CASSQDWLADTQYF; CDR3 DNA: TGCGCCAGCAGCCAAGATTGGCTAGCCGATACGCAGTATTTT
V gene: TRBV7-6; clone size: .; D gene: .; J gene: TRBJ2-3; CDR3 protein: CASSLMGTTDTQYF; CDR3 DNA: TGTGCCAGCAGCTTAATGGGCACCACTGATACGCAGTATTTT
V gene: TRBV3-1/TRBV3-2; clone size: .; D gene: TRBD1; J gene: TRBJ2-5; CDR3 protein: CASSQTNRGETQYF; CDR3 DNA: TGTGCCAGCAGCCAGACTAACAGGGGAGAGACCCAGTACTTC
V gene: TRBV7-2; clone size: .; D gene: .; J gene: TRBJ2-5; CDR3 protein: CASSFLGWGGSETQYF; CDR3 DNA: TGTGCCAGCTCCTTCTTGGGTTGGGGTGGATCGGAGACCCAGTACTTC
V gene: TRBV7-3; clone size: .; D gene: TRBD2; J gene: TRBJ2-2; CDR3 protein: CASSLSGGNTGELFF; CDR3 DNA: TGTGCCAGCAGCTTAAGCGGGGGGAACACCGGGGAGCTGTTTTTT
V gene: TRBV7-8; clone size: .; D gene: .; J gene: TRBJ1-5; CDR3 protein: CASSHRQSDQPQHF; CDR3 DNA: TGTGCCAGCAGCCACCGACAGTCGGATCAGCCCCAGCATTTT
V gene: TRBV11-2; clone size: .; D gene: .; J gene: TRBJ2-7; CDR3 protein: CASSSYSSVEQYF; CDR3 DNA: TGTGCCAGCAGCTCCTATTCTAGTGTGGAGCAGTACTTC
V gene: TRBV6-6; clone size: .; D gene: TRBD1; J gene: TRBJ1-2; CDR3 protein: CASSYSTGSYHYGYTF; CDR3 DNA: TGTGCCAGCAGTTACTCGACAGGGTCCTATCACTATGGCTACACCTTC
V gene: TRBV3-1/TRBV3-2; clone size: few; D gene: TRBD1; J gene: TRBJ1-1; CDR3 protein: CASSERDRGRNTEAFF; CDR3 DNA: TGTGCCAGCAGCGAGAGGGACAGGGGAAGGAACACTGAAGCTTTCTTT
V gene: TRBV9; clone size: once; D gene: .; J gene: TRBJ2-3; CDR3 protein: CASSVLQGVRGDTQYF; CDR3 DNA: TGTGCCAGCAGCGTCTTACAGGGAGTCCGGGGAGATACGCAGTATTTT
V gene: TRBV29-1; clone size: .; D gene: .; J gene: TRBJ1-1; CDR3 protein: CSAIQGVGNTEAFF; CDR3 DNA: TGCAGCGCGATTCAGGGAGTAGGGAACACTGAAGCTTTCTTT
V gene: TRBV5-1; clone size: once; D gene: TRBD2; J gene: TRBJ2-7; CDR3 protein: CASSLSGGETYEQYF; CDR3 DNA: TGCGCCAGCAGCCTCAGCGGGGGGGAAACCTACGAGCAGTACTTC
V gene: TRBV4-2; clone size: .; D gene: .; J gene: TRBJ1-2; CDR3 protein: CASSPGRGRDGYTF; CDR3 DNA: TGTGCCAGCAGCCCAGGTCGGGGCAGGGACGGCTACACCTTC
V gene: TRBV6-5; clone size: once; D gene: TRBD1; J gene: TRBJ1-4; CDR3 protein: CASNYGTGRNEKLFF; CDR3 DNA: TGTGCCAGCAATTACGGGACAGGACGAAATGAAAAACTGTTTTTT
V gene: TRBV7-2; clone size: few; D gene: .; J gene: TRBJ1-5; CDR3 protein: CASSHGGGNHQPQHF; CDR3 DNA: TGTGCCAGCAGCCACGGAGGGGGGAATCATCAGCCCCAGCATTTT
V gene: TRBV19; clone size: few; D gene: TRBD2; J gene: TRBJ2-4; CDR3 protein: CASSTPRGDIQYF; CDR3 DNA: TGTGCCAGTAGTACCCCCCGGGGGGACATTCAGTACTTC
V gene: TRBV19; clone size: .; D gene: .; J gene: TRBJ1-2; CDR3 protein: CASSMRQGYGYTF; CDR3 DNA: TGTGCCAGTAGTATGAGGCAGGGCTATGGCTACACCTTC
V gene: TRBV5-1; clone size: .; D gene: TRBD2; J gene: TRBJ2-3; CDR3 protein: CASSRTSGGATDTQYF; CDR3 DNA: TGCGCCAGCAGCAGGACTAGCGGGGGGGCTACAGATACGCAGTATTTT
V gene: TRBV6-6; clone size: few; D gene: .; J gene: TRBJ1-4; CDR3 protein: CASSRGLEKLFF; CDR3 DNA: TGTGCCAGCAGTCGGGGACTCGAAAAACTGTTTTTT
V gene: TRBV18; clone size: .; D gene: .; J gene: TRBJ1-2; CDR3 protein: CASSPPSTGVYGYTF; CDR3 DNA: TGTGCCAGCTCACCACCTTCCACGGGAGTCTATGGCTACACCTTC
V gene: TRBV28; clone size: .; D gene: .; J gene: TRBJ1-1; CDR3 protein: CASSSATAMNTEAFF; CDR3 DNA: TGTGCCAGCAGTTCCGCGACGGCTATGAACACTGAAGCTTTCTTT
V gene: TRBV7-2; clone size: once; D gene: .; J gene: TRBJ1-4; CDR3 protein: CASSLGYSTGEKLFF; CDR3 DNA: TGTGCCAGCAGCTTAGGATACAGCACGGGTGAAAAACTGTTTTTT
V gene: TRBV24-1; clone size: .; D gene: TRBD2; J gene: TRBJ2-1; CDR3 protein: CATSAEQTSGGYEQFF; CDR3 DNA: TGTGCCACCAGTGCCGAACAGACTAGCGGGGGCTATGAGCAGTTCTTC
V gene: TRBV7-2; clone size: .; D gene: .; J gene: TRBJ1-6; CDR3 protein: CASSLGGVGNSPLHF; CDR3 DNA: TGTGCCAGCAGCTTAGGTGGGGTGGGGAATTCACCCCTCCACTTT
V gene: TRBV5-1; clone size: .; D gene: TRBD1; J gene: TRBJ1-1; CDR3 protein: CASSPTGDTEAFF; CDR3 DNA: TGCGCCAGCAGTCCCACAGGGGACACTGAAGCTTTCTTT
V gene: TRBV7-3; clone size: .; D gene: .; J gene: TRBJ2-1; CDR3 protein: CASSRGSVNEQFF; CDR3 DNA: TGTGCCAGCAGCCGCGGGTCGGTTAATGAGCAGTTCTTC
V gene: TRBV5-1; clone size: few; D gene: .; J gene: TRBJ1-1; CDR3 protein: CASSSRENTEAFF; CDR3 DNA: TGCGCCAGCAGCTCCAGGGAGAACACTGAAGCTTTCTTT
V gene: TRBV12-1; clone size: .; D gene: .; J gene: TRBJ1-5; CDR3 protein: CASSFARRVGGAGRGNQPQHF; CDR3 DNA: TGTGCCAGCAGCTTTGCGCGTCGTGTAGGGGGCGCTGGAAGGGGCAATCAGCCCCAGCATTTT